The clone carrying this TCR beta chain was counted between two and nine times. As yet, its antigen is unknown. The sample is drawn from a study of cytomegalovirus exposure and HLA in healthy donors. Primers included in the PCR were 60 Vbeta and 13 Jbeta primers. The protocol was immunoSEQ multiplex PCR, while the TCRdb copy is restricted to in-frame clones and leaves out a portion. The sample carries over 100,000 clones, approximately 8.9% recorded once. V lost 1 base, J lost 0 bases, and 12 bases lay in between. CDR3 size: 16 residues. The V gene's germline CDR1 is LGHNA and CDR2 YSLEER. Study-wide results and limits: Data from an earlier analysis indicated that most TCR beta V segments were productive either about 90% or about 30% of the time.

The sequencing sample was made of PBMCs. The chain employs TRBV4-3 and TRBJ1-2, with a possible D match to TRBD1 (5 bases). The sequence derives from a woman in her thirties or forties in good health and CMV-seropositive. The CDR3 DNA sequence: TGCGCCAGCAGCCAAGGGCCCAGGGAAACTAACTATGGCTACACCTTC. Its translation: CASSQGPRETNYGYTF.